A selection of T cell receptor beta chains follows, all from one sample in a study of blood T cells in healthy people across ages. In TCRdb, the 5' RACE reads were re-called with MiXCR into one record per CDR3 protein. Of 800,000 to 950,000 distinct CDR3 sequences in the sample, roughly 28% were seen once. In addition, the sample was reused for a study of T cells of mothers and their children.

Sequencing used blood. These receptors were collected from a woman in her 40s in good health. Both conserved end residues are part of each CDR3. D genes are given only for firm matches. Expanded clones are given a class, and other clones once, few, many or no size at all.

D gene,J gene,V gene,clone size,CDR3 protein,CDR3 DNA
TRBD1,TRBJ2-4,TRBV20-1,many,CSARTGVNIQYF,TGCAGTGCGAGGACAGGGGTCAACATTCAGTACTTC
NA,TRBJ2-3,TRBV12-3/TRBV12-4,few,CASSFGQYSRSTDTQYF,TGTGCCAGCAGTTTTGGTCAGTACAGCCGTAGCACAGATACGCAGTATTTT
NA,TRBJ1-3,TRBV30,once,CAGLFSGNTRYF,TGTGCCGGACTGTTCTCTGGAAACACCAGATATTTT
NA,TRBJ1-2,TRBV20-1,few,CSARDTITNYGYTF,TGCAGTGCTAGAGATACCATCACCAACTATGGCTACACCTTC
TRBD1,TRBJ1-6,TRBV28,few,CATRTGGVSPLHF,TGTGCCACCAGGACAGGGGGCGTTTCACCCCTCCACTTT
NA,TRBJ1-4,TRBV27,NA,CASRINNEKLFF,TGTGCCAGCAGAATTAATAATGAAAAACTGTTTTTT
NA,TRBJ2-5,TRBV5-1,few,CASSLPRVFETQYF,TGCGCCAGCAGCTTACCCCGGGTCTTTGAAACCCAGTACTTC
TRBD1,TRBJ1-6,TRBV6-5,NA,CASSRSGTGKNSPLHF,TGTGCCAGCAGTCGATCCGGGACAGGGAAAAATTCACCCCTCCACTTT
NA,TRBJ1-1,TRBV5-1,NA,CASSLSGGTGVTEAFF,TGCGCCAGCAGCTTGTCGGGGGGTACGGGAGTAACTGAAGCTTTCTTT
TRBD2,TRBJ2-7,TRBV5-1,many,CASSSSPSGGYEQYF,TGCGCCAGCAGCTCCTCCCCGAGCGGGGGCTACGAGCAGTACTTC
TRBD1,TRBJ2-5,TRBV15,many,CATSREKGGRETQYF,TGTGCCACCAGCAGAGAGAAAGGGGGCAGGGAGACCCAGTACTTC
NA,TRBJ2-1,TRBV7-2,few,CASSSGNRYNEQFF,TGTGCCAGCAGCTCGGGGAACAGGTACAATGAGCAGTTCTTC
NA,TRBJ2-3,TRBV11-2,few,CASSPIRGALATQYF,TGTGCCAGCAGCCCTATTAGGGGGGCATTAGCTACGCAGTATTTT
NA,TRBJ2-3,TRBV6-2/TRBV6-3,NA,CASSSRLDPDTQYF,TGTGCCAGCAGTTCCCGACTAGACCCCGATACGCAGTATTTT
TRBD1,TRBJ2-7,TRBV12-5,NA,CASGPGQASYEQYF,TGTGCTAGTGGTCCCGGACAGGCCTCCTACGAGCAGTACTTC
NA,TRBJ1-6,TRBV9,few,CASSEDGQPLHF,TGTGCCAGCAGCGAAGACGGGCAACCCCTCCACTTT
NA,TRBJ2-1,TRBV28,NA,CASFQSGQAYEQFF,TGTGCCAGCTTCCAATCGGGGCAAGCCTACGAGCAGTTCTTC
TRBD1,TRBJ2-7,TRBV20-1,NA,CSIKGTGGSYEQYF,TGCAGTATTAAAGGGACAGGGGGATCCTACGAGCAGTACTTC
NA,TRBJ2-7,TRBV20-1,many,CSASGGGDRSNTESYEQYF,TGCAGTGCTAGTGGTGGGGGAGACAGGAGCAACACCGAGTCCTACGAGCAGTACTTC
NA,TRBJ1-5,TRBV30,NA,CAWSELGGNQPQHF,TGTGCCTGGAGTGAGCTAGGGGGGAATCAGCCCCAGCATTTT
TRBD1,TRBJ1-4,TRBV28,few,CASVGQVNEKLFF,TGTGCCAGCGTCGGACAGGTTAATGAAAAACTGTTTTTT
NA,TRBJ1-2,TRBV12-3/TRBV12-4,many,CASSFREVNYGYTF,TGTGCCAGCAGTTTCCGGGAGGTGAACTATGGCTACACCTTC
TRBD1,TRBJ2-2,TRBV12-3/TRBV12-4,NA,CASSQGQGSTGELFF,TGTGCCAGCAGCCAGGGACAGGGGTCCACCGGGGAGCTGTTTTTT
NA,TRBJ1-2,TRBV12-3/TRBV12-4,many,CASSLSRQHGYTF,TGTGCCAGCAGTTTAAGTCGACAGCATGGCTACACCTTC
TRBD1,TRBJ1-4,TRBV12-3/TRBV12-4,many,CASRDRGWRKLFF,TGTGCCAGCAGGGACAGGGGTTGGAGGAAACTGTTTTTT
NA,TRBJ2-3,TRBV9,many,CASQGADTQYF,TGTGCCAGTCAAGGAGCAGATACGCAGTATTTT
TRBD1,TRBJ1-6,TRBV7-8,NA,CASSIGGGSSPLHF,TGTGCCAGCAGCATAGGGGGCGGGAGTTCACCCCTCCACTTT
NA,TRBJ1-2,TRBV7-9,NA,CASSFQGGENYGYTF,TGTGCCAGCAGCTTTCAAGGAGGGGAGAACTATGGCTACACCTTC
NA,TRBJ1-6,TRBV7-9,NA,CASSENQPLHF,TGTGCCAGCAGCGAGAACCAACCCCTCCACTTT
NA,TRBJ2-1,TRBV28,NA,CASILGGGYNEQFF,TGTGCCAGCATCTTAGGGGGGGGATACAATGAGCAGTTCTTC
TRBD1,TRBJ1-1,TRBV24-1,NA,CVAKTGGGTEAFF,TGTGTCGCGAAAACAGGGGGCGGAACTGAAGCTTTCTTT
NA,TRBJ2-3,TRBV12-3/TRBV12-4,NA,CASSFPGLPDTQYF,TGTGCCAGCAGTTTCCCAGGGCTACCGGATACGCAGTATTTT